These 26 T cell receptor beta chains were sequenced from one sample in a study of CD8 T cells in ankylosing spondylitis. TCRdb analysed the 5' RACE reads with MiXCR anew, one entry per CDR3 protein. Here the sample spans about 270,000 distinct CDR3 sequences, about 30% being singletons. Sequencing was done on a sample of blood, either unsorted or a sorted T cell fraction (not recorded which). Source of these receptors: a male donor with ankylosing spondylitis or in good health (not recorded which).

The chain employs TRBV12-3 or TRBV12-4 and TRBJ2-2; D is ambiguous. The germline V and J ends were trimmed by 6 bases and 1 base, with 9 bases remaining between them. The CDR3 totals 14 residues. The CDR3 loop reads CASRGYLNTGELFF. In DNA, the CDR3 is TGTGCCAGCAGGGGATACTTGAACACCGGGGAGCTGTTTTTT.

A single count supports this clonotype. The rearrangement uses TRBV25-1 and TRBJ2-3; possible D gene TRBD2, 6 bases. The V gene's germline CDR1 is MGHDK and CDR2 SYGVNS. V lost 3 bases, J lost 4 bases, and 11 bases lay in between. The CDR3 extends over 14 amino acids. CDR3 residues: CASSDAPGADTQYF. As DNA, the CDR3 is TGTGCCAGCAGTGACGCCCCGGGGGCAGATACGCAGTATTTT.

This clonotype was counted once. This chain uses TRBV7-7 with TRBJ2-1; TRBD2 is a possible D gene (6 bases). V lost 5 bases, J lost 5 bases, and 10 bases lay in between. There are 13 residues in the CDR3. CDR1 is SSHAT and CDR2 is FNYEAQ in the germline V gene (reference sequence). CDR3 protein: CASSPGGHNEQFF. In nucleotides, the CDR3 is TGTGCCAGCAGCCCCGGGGGACACAATGAGCAGTTCTTC.

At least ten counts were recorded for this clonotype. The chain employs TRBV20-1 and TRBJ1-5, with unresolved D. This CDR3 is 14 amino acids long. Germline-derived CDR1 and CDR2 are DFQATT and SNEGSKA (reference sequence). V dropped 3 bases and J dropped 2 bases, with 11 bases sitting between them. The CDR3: CSARSPGGNQPQHF. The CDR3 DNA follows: TGCAGTGCTAGGTCCCCTGGGGGCAATCAGCCCCAGCATTTT.

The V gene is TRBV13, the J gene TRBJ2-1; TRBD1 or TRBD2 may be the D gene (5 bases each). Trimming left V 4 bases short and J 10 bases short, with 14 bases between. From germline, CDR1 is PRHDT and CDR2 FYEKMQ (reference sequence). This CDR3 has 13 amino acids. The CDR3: CASSSGAPSEQFF. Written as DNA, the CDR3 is TGTGCCAGCAGCTCCGGGGCCCCCTCCGAGCAGTTCTTC.

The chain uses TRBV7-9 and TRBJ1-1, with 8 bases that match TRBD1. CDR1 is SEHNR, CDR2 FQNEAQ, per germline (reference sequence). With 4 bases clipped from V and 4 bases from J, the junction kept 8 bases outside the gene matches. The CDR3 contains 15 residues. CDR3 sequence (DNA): TGTGCCAGCAGCTCCCCGGGACAGGCGGGCACTGAAGCTTTCTTT. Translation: CASSSPGQAGTEAFF.

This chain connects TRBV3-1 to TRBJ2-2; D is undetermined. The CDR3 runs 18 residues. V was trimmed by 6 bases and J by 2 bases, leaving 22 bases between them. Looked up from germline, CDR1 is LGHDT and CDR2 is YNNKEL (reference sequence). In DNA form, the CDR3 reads TGTGCCAGCAGTTTAACGTATACGGGTCCAGTAAACACCGGGGAGCTGTTTTTT. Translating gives CASSLTYTGPVNTGELFF.

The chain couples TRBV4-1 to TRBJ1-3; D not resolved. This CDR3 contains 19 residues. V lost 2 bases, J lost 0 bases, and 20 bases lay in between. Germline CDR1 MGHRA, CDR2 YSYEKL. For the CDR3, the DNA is TGCGCCAGCAGCCAAATCTTCCCACCAGGAGCCCGCTCTGGAAACACCATATATTTT. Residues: CASSQIFPPGARSGNTIYF.

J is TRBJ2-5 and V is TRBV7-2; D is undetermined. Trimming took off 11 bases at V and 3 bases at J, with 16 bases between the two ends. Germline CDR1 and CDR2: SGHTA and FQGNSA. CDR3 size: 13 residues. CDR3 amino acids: CAGKQRTKETQYF. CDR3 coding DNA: TGTGCCGGCAAACAGAGGACCAAAGAGACCCAGTACTTC.

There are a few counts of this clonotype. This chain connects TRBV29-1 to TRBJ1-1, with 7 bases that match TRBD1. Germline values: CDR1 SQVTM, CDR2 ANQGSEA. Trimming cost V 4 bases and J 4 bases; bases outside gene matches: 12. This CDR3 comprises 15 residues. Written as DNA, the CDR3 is TGCAGCGTTGTTGGGGGACAGAGCGGGGTCACTGAAGCTTTCTTT. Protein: CSVVGGQSGVTEAFF. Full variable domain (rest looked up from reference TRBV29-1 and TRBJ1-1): SAVISQKPSRDICQRGTSLTIQCQVDSQVTMMFWYRQQPGQSLTLIATANQGSEATYESGFVIDKFPISRPNLTFSTLTVSNMSPEDSSIYLCSVVGGQSGVTEAFFGQGTRLTVV.

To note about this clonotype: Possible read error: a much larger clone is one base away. The CDR3 region has the DNA TGCGGTGCTAGAGATCGGGACAGGGTATACAAAGGGCCCTACAATGAGCAGTTCTTC. Translating gives CGARDRDRVYKGPYNEQFF. The chain couples TRBV20-1 to TRBJ2-1; 9 nucleotides agree with TRBD1. This CDR3 is built from 19 residues. Germline CDR1 DFQATT, CDR2 SNEGSKA (reference sequence).

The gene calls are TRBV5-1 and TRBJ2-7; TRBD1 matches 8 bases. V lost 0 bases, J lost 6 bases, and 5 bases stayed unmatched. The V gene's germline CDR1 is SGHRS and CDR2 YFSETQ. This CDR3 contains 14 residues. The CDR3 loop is CASSLDRGSGEQYF. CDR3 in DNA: TGCGCCAGCAGCTTGGACAGGGGGTCTGGCGAGCAGTACTTC.

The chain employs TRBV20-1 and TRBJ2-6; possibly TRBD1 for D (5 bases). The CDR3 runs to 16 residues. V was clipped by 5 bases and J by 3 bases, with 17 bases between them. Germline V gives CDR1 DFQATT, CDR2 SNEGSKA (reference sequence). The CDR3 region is CSARSTDAYGANVLTF. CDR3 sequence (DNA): TGCAGTGCTCGCTCGACAGACGCGTATGGGGCCAACGTCCTGACTTTC.

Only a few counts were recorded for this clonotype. The CDR3 coding sequence is TGTGCCAGCAGTTACAAAGGGGGTGATGAAGCTTTCTTT. Translating it yields CASSYKGGDEAFF. The chain links TRBV6-6 to TRBJ1-1; D might be TRBD1 (6 bases). Germline CDR1 and CDR2: MNHNY and SVGAGI (reference sequence). The CDR3 runs 13 residues. Trimming removed 2 bases from V and 7 bases from J, with 11 bases in between.

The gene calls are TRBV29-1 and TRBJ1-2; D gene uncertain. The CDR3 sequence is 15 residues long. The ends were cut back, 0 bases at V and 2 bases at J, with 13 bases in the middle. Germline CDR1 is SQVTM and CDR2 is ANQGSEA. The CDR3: CSVEDHGRVNYGYTF. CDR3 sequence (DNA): TGCAGCGTTGAAGATCACGGACGGGTGAACTATGGCTACACCTTC. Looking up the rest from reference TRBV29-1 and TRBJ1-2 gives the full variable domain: SAVISQKPSRDICQRGTSLTIQCQVDSQVTMMFWYRQQPGQSLTLIATANQGSEATYESGFVIDKFPISRPNLTFSTLTVSNMSPEDSSIYLCSVEDHGRVNYGYTFGSGTRLTVV.

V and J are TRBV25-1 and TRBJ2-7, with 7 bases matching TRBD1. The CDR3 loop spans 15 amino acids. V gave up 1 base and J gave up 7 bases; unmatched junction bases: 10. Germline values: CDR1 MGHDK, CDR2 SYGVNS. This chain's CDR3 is CASSESRGLSGEQYF. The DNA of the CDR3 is TGTGCCAGCAGTGAATCAAGGGGGCTATCGGGAGAGCAGTACTTC.

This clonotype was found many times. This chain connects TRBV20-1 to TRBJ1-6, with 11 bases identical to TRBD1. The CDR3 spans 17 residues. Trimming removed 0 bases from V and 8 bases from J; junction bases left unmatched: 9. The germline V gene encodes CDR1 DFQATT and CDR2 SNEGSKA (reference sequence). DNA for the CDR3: TGCAGTGCTAGAGATCTATACGGGACAGGGGGAGATTCACCCCTCCACTTT. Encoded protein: CSARDLYGTGGDSPLHF.

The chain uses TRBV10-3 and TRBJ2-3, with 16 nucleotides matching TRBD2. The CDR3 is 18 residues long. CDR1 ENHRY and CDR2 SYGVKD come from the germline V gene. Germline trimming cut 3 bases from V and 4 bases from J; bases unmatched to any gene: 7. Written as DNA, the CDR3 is TGTGCCATCAGTGATTCCGGGACTAGCGGGGGGGTCCCAGATACGCAGTATTTT. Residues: CAISDSGTSGGVPDTQYF.

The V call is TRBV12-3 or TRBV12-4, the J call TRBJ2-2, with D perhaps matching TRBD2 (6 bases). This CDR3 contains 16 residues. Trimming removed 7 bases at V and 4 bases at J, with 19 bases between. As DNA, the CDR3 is TGTGCCAGCACCTTCTGGGGCGGGGCAGTCACCGGGGAGCTGTTTTTT. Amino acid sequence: CASTFWGGAVTGELFF.

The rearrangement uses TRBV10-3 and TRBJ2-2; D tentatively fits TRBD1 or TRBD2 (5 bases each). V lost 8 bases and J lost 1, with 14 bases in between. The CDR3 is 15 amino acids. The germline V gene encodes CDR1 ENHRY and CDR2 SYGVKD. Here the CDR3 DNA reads TGTGCCATCGGCCTCCGGGACCTGAACACCGGGGAGCTGTTTTTT. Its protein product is CAIGLRDLNTGELFF.

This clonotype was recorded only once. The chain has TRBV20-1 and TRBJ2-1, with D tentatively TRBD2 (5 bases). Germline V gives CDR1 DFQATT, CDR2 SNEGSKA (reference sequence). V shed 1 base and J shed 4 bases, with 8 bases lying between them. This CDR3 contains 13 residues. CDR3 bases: TGCAGTGCTAGAGTTAGCGATTACAATGAGCAGTTCTTC. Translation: CSARVSDYNEQFF.

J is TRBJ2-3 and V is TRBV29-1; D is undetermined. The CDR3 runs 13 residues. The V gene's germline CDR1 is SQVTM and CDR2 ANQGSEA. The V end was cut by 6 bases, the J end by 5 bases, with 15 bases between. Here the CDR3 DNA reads TGCAGCGTCCCCACGGACCGAGTAGATACGCAGTATTTT. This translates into CSVPTDRVDTQYF.

CDR3 amino acids: CASSFTLYSNQPQHF. In DNA, the CDR3 is TGTGCCAGCAGCTTCACTCTGTATAGCAATCAGCCCCAGCATTTT. The gene calls are TRBV7-2 and TRBJ1-5; D gene unclear. The CDR3 totals 15 residues. Germline assignment: CDR1 SGHTA and CDR2 FQGNSA. The V gene lost 3 bases and the J gene lost 0 bases, with 9 bases spanning the gap.

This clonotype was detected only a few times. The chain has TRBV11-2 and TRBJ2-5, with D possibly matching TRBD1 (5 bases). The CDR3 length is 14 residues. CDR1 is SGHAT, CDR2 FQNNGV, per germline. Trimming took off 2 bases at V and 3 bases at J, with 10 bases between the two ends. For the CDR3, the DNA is TGTGCCAGCAGCTTAATGCAGGGCAAAGAGACCCAGTACTTC. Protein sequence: CASSLMQGKETQYF.

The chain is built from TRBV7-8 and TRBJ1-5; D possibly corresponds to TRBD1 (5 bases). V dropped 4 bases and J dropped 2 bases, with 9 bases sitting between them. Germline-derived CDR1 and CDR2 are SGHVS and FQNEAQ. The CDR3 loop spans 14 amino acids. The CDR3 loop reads CASSWGGGNQPQHF. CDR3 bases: TGTGCCAGCAGCTGGGGGGGGGGCAATCAGCCCCAGCATTTT. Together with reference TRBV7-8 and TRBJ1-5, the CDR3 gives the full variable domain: GAGVSQSPRYKVAKRGQDVALRCDPISGHVSLFWYQQALGQGPEFLTYFQNEAQLDKSGLPSDRFFAERPEGSVSTLKIQRTQQEDSAVYLCASSWGGGNQPQHFGDGTRLSIL.

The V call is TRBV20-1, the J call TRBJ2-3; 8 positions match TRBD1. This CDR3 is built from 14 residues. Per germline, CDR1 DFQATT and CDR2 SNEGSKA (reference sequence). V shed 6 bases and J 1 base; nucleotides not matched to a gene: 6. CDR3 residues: CSARGQEGTDTQYF. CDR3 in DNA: TGCAGTGCCCGGGGACAGGAAGGCACAGATACGCAGTATTTT.